The text below deals with one T cell receptor (beta chain). Its antigen is not identified. Sequenced with the Oncomine TCR Beta short-read assay was DNA taken from cultured CD4+ T cells. MiXCR was run by TCRdb on the PCR reads, yielding one entry per CDR3 protein. Among roughly 14,000 distinct CDR3 sequences listed, about three fifths were seen once. CDR3 length: 15 residues. Per the germline V gene, CDR1 is SGHDT and CDR2 is YYEEEE. Germline trimming cut 3 bases from V and 6 bases from J; bases unmatched to any gene: 9. The record originates from a study of vaccination and CD4 T cells after COVID-19. At the level of the study: In culture, cells were exposed to overlapping spike peptides from SARS-CoV-2, HCoV-NL63, HCoV-OC43 and HCoV-229E.

Treatment defined: approximately nine-day PBMC culture with coronavirus spike peptide pools or control peptides (ViraFEST assay). Study-level results: There was no significant change from around 21 to 38 median reactive clonotypes.

This TCR derives from a human donor who had recovered from COVID-19. V gene TRBV5-6 combines with J gene TRBJ2-1; TRBD1 agrees at 7 bases. Material: CD4+ T cells from blood, cultured in vitro. The DNA of the CDR3 is TGTGCCAGCAGCTCGAGACAGGGTCGGAGCAATGAGCAGTTCTTC. Protein: CASSSRQGRSNEQFF.